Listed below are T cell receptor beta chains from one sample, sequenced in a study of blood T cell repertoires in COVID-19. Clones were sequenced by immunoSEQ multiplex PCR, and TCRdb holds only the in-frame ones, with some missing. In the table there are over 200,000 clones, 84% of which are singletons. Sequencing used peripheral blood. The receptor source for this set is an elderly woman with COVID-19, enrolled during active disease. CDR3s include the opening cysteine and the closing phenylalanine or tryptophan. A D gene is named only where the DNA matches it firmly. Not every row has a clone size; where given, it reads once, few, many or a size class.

cdr3_aa: CASLSGGQSYNEQFF; cdr3_nt: TGTGCCAGCCTATCAGGGGGCCAATCCTACAATGAGCAGTTCTTC; clone_size: NA; j_call: TRBJ2-1; v_call: TRBV7-8; d_call: TRBD1
cdr3_aa: CASSQEIGLGGSVTQYF; cdr3_nt: TGCGCCAGCAGCCAAGAGATCGGACTAGGTGGGAGTGTTACGCAGTATTTT; clone_size: once; j_call: TRBJ2-3; v_call: TRBV4-1; d_call: TRBD2
cdr3_aa: CASQAPGLFF; cdr3_nt: TGTGCCAGCCAGGCACCAGGACTGTTTTTT; clone_size: NA; j_call: TRBJ1-4; v_call: TRBV2; d_call: NA
cdr3_aa: CATSDRTGGVYNEQFF; cdr3_nt: TGTGCCACCAGTGATCGGACAGGGGGAGTGTACAATGAGCAGTTCTTC; clone_size: NA; j_call: TRBJ2-1; v_call: TRBV24-1; d_call: TRBD1
cdr3_aa: CASSFAGSSGNTIYF; cdr3_nt: TGTGCCAGCAGCTTCGCGGGGAGCTCTGGAAACACCATATATTTT; clone_size: few; j_call: TRBJ1-3; v_call: TRBV5-6; d_call: NA
cdr3_aa: CASSTLAGGHPGELFF; cdr3_nt: TGCGCCAGCAGCACACTAGCGGGGGGGCATCCCGGGGAGCTGTTTTTT; clone_size: NA; j_call: TRBJ2-2; v_call: TRBV5-1; d_call: TRBD2
cdr3_aa: CASSPQSGLTNYGYTF; cdr3_nt: TGTGCCAGCAGCCCTCAGTCAGGGCTTACTAACTATGGCTACACCTTC; clone_size: NA; j_call: TRBJ1-2; v_call: TRBV7-9; d_call: NA
cdr3_aa: CASSVSLNYGYTF; cdr3_nt: TGTGCCAGCAGCGTGAGCCTTAACTATGGCTACACCTTC; clone_size: NA; j_call: TRBJ1-2; v_call: TRBV7-2; d_call: NA
cdr3_aa: CASSTGTGSTGANVLTF; cdr3_nt: TGTGCCAGCAGTACCGGGACAGGGTCTACTGGGGCCAACGTCCTGACTTTC; clone_size: NA; j_call: TRBJ2-6; v_call: TRBV7-9; d_call: TRBD1
cdr3_aa: CASSQDAMWSHGYTF; cdr3_nt: TGTGCCAGCAGCCAAGATGCGATGTGGAGCCATGGCTACACCTTC; clone_size: NA; j_call: TRBJ1-2; v_call: TRBV14; d_call: NA
cdr3_aa: CASSGDSYQPQHF; cdr3_nt: TGTGCCAGCAGCGGTGACAGCTATCAGCCCCAGCATTTT; clone_size: NA; j_call: TRBJ1-5; v_call: TRBV6-5; d_call: NA
cdr3_aa: CASSPRDGGYSNQPQHF; cdr3_nt: TGTGCCAGCAGTCCCCGGGACGGGGGGTATAGCAATCAGCCCCAGCATTTT; clone_size: few; j_call: TRBJ1-5; v_call: TRBV6-6; d_call: NA
cdr3_aa: CASCLRSNTEAFF; cdr3_nt: TGTGCCAGTTGCCTGAGGTCGAACACTGAAGCTTTCTTT; clone_size: NA; j_call: TRBJ1-1; v_call: TRBV19; d_call: NA
cdr3_aa: CASSESGGAGGSTDTQYF; cdr3_nt: TGCGCCAGCAGTGAGTCGGGTGGCGCGGGGGGGTCCACAGATACGCAGTATTTT; clone_size: NA; j_call: TRBJ2-3; v_call: TRBV10-1; d_call: TRBD2
cdr3_aa: CASSLTSGDSYEQYF; cdr3_nt: TGTGCCAGCAGCTTAACTAGCGGGGACTCCTACGAGCAGTACTTC; clone_size: once; j_call: TRBJ2-7; v_call: TRBV7-3; d_call: TRBD2
cdr3_aa: CASSWPPGGAGNEQFF; cdr3_nt: TGTGCCAGCAGCTGGCCCCCCGGGGGGGCAGGAAATGAGCAGTTCTTC; clone_size: NA; j_call: TRBJ2-1; v_call: TRBV11-2; d_call: TRBD2
cdr3_aa: CASSLLAGESKTQYF; cdr3_nt: TGCGCCAGCAGCTTACTAGCGGGAGAGAGTAAGACCCAGTACTTC; clone_size: NA; j_call: TRBJ2-5; v_call: TRBV5-1; d_call: TRBD2
cdr3_aa: CASKTGLGGNTIYF; cdr3_nt: TGTGCCAGTAAAACAGGATTGGGTGGAAACACCATATATTTT; clone_size: many; j_call: TRBJ1-3; v_call: TRBV19; d_call: NA
cdr3_aa: CASSQVAPDRRGYMNTEAFF; cdr3_nt: TGTGCCAGCAGCCAAGTAGCCCCGGACAGGCGTGGCTACATGAACACTGAAGCTTTCTTT; clone_size: NA; j_call: TRBJ1-1; v_call: TRBV3-1/TRBV3-2; d_call: TRBD1
cdr3_aa: CASSLRLAGGPGETQYF; cdr3_nt: TGTGCCAGCAGCCTAAGACTAGCGGGAGGGCCAGGGGAGACCCAGTACTTC; clone_size: NA; j_call: TRBJ2-5; v_call: TRBV5-4; d_call: TRBD2
cdr3_aa: CASSLASVANYGYTF; cdr3_nt: TGTGCCAGCAGCTTGGCGTCAGTTGCTAACTATGGCTACACCTTC; clone_size: NA; j_call: TRBJ1-2; v_call: TRBV5-5; d_call: NA
cdr3_aa: CASRPTGGHTEAFF; cdr3_nt: TGTGCCAGCAGACCCACAGGGGGCCACACTGAAGCTTTCTTT; clone_size: many; j_call: TRBJ1-1; v_call: TRBV6-5; d_call: TRBD1
cdr3_aa: CASSQATRSAFF; cdr3_nt: TGTGCCAGCAGCCAAGCGACCCGGAGTGCTTTCTTT; clone_size: NA; j_call: TRBJ1-1; v_call: TRBV3-1/TRBV3-2; d_call: NA
cdr3_aa: CASSERRSSYNSPLHF; cdr3_nt: TGTGCCAGCAGTGAACGGAGGAGCTCCTATAATTCACCCCTCCACTTT; clone_size: NA; j_call: TRBJ1-6; v_call: TRBV6-1; d_call: NA
cdr3_aa: CASRSEGVVPYNEQFF; cdr3_nt: TGTGCCAGCCGCTCAGAAGGGGTGGTCCCCTACAATGAGCAGTTCTTC; clone_size: NA; j_call: TRBJ2-1; v_call: TRBV27; d_call: NA
cdr3_aa: CASRGVASGYNEQFF; cdr3_nt: TGTGCCAGCAGGGGAGTGGCTAGCGGTTACAATGAGCAGTTCTTC; clone_size: few; j_call: TRBJ2-1; v_call: TRBV6-5; d_call: TRBD2
cdr3_aa: CASSYSAGGYGYTF; cdr3_nt: TGTGCCAGCAGTTACAGTGCAGGGGGCTATGGCTACACCTTC; clone_size: NA; j_call: TRBJ1-2; v_call: TRBV6-6; d_call: TRBD1
cdr3_aa: CASSTGQPNTEAFF; cdr3_nt: TGTGCCAGCAGCACGGGACAGCCTAACACTGAAGCTTTCTTT; clone_size: NA; j_call: TRBJ1-1; v_call: TRBV5-5; d_call: TRBD1
cdr3_aa: CASSLTRVNEQFF; cdr3_nt: TGTGCCAGCAGCCTCACGCGGGTCAATGAGCAGTTCTTC; clone_size: NA; j_call: TRBJ2-1; v_call: TRBV5-4; d_call: NA
cdr3_aa: CASSVAGGEGYTF; cdr3_nt: TGTGCCAGCAGCGTAGCAGGGGGGGAAGGCTACACCTTC; clone_size: NA; j_call: TRBJ1-2; v_call: TRBV7-9; d_call: TRBD1
cdr3_aa: CASGGGAVKGANVLTF; cdr3_nt: TGTGCCTCCGGGGGGGGCGCGGTGAAGGGGGCCAACGTCCTGACTTTC; clone_size: NA; j_call: TRBJ2-6; v_call: TRBV27; d_call: TRBD2
cdr3_aa: CASSLFPGTESEAFF; cdr3_nt: TGCGCCAGCAGCTTGTTCCCCGGGACAGAAAGTGAAGCTTTCTTT; clone_size: once; j_call: TRBJ1-1; v_call: TRBV5-1; d_call: TRBD1
cdr3_aa: CASRGQQNTEAFF; cdr3_nt: TGTGCCAGCAGGGGACAGCAGAACACTGAAGCTTTCTTT; clone_size: few; j_call: TRBJ1-1; v_call: TRBV11-2; d_call: TRBD1
cdr3_aa: CASSVDSLTLSGNTIYF; cdr3_nt: TGTGCCAGCAGTGTGGACAGTCTCACCCTCTCTGGAAACACCATATATTTT; clone_size: NA; j_call: TRBJ1-3; v_call: TRBV5-6; d_call: NA
cdr3_aa: CASSIQAGVNTEAFF; cdr3_nt: TGTGCCAGTAGTATCCAGGCTGGTGTGAACACTGAAGCTTTCTTT; clone_size: NA; j_call: TRBJ1-1; v_call: TRBV19; d_call: NA
cdr3_aa: CASSLEPGQYGYTF; cdr3_nt: TGTGCCAGCAGCTTGGAGCCAGGGCAGTATGGCTACACCTTC; clone_size: NA; j_call: TRBJ1-2; v_call: TRBV5-6; d_call: NA
cdr3_aa: CASGLVGAGGGDEQFF; cdr3_nt: TGTGCTAGTGGTTTGGTAGGAGCGGGGGGCGGGGATGAGCAGTTCTTC; clone_size: once; j_call: TRBJ2-1; v_call: TRBV12-5; d_call: TRBD2